The rows below give T cell receptor beta chains drawn from one sample of a study of blood T cell repertoires in COVID-19. Clones were read by immunoSEQ multiplex PCR, and TCRdb kept only the in-frame ones, dropping some. The sample contains about 44,000 clones, around 84% of which appear only once. The specimen sequenced was peripheral blood. The receptors stem from a human donor in a cohort sampled during active COVID-19. CDR3s include the opening cysteine and the closing phenylalanine or tryptophan. A D gene is named only where the DNA matches it firmly. A row's size may be missing; if present it is once, few, many or a size class.

TRBV10-1	.	.	TRBJ1-5	CASSADSEYQPQHF	TGCGCCAGCAGTGCCGACAGCGAATATCAGCCCCAGCATTTT
TRBV4-1	TRBD1	.	TRBJ1-3	CASSQVGRGTGTGNTIYF	TGCGCCAGCAGCCAAGTGGGAAGAGGGACAGGCACTGGAAACACCATATATTTT
TRBV7-9	TRBD1	.	TRBJ2-5	CASSLEGGQLQETQYF	TGTGCCAGCAGCTTAGAAGGGGGCCAGCTTCAAGAGACCCAGTACTTC
TRBV2	.	few	TRBJ1-4	CASRPTGSEKLFF	TGTGCCAGCAGACCGACAGGCTCCGAAAAACTGTTTTTT
TRBV6-2/TRBV6-3	.	.	TRBJ1-1	CASSYIGSRAFF	TGTGCCAGCAGTTACATTGGGAGTAGAGCTTTCTTT
TRBV6-2/TRBV6-3	.	.	TRBJ1-1	CASSELPGGGNTEAFF	TGTGCCAGCAGTGAGCTGCCGGGGGGAGGCAACACTGAAGCTTTCTTT
TRBV19	TRBD1	.	TRBJ2-2	CAIHRGPNTGELFF	TGTGCCATCCACAGGGGACCGAACACCGGGGAGCTGTTTTTT
TRBV6-5	.	.	TRBJ2-5	CASSYSIGEAGTQYF	TGTGCCAGCAGTTACTCGATTGGGGAAGCGGGGACCCAGTACTTC
TRBV5-4	.	.	TRBJ2-1	CASSSDLQPGLLDHEQFF	TGTGCCAGCAGCTCCGACCTCCAACCGGGACTTCTAGACCATGAGCAGTTCTTC
TRBV5-4	.	.	TRBJ2-3	CASSLAAGAPVTDTQYF	TGTGCCAGCAGCTTGGCTGCGGGGGCTCCTGTCACAGATACGCAGTATTTT
TRBV7-2	TRBD1	once	TRBJ1-2	CASSLFGGQGIYGYTF	TGTGCCAGCAGCTTATTTGGAGGACAGGGGATCTATGGCTACACCTTC
TRBV20-1	.	.	TRBJ1-2	CSASLQMDGYTF	TGCAGTGCTAGTTTACAGATGGATGGCTACACCTTC
TRBV2	TRBD1	once	TRBJ2-2	CATRTGGAGELFF	TGTGCCACACGGACAGGGGGCGCCGGGGAGCTGTTTTTT
TRBV28	.	.	TRBJ1-2	CASSSGDTSYTF	TGTGCCAGCAGTTCCGGGGACACGAGCTACACCTTC
TRBV18	.	.	TRBJ1-4	CASSPPGGGNGLFF	TGTGCCAGCTCACCACCGGGGGGGGGAAACGGACTGTTTTTT
TRBV18	TRBD1	.	TRBJ1-3	CASSPTTGVVSGNTIYF	TGTGCCAGCTCACCGACTACAGGGGTCGTCTCTGGAAACACCATATATTTT
TRBV20-1	.	once	TRBJ1-2	CSVLGYTF	TGCAGTGTACTCGGCTACACCTTC
TRBV9	TRBD1	once	TRBJ1-2	CASSSTGGGGYTF	TGTGCCAGCAGCTCGACAGGGGGCGGCGGCTACACCTTC
TRBV3-1/TRBV3-2	.	.	TRBJ2-6	CASSQESGSTGANVLTF	TGTGCCAGCAGCCAAGAATCGGGGTCGACTGGGGCCAACGTCCTGACTTTC
TRBV6-6	.	.	TRBJ1-5	CASQPVGGPGQPQHF	TGTGCCAGCCAACCGGTGGGGGGTCCGGGTCAGCCCCAGCATTTT
TRBV29-1	TRBD1	.	TRBJ1-1	CSVSGGKRAEAFF	TGCAGCGTATCAGGGGGCAAGAGGGCTGAAGCTTTCTTT
TRBV6-1	.	.	TRBJ1-4	CASSESNSIATNEKLFF	TGTGCCAGCAGTGAATCAAACAGCATTGCAACTAATGAAAAACTGTTTTTT
TRBV28	.	.	TRBJ2-2	CASSLLQFSNTGELFF	TGTGCCAGCAGTTTATTACAGTTTTCGAACACCGGGGAGCTGTTTTTT
TRBV5-6	TRBD1	.	TRBJ1-6	CASSWMEQGNNSPLHF	TGTGCCAGCAGCTGGATGGAACAGGGGAATAATTCACCCCTCCACTTT
TRBV6-2/TRBV6-3	.	.	TRBJ2-5	CASSYNGGAEETQYF	TGTGCCAGCAGTTACAATGGGGGCGCGGAAGAGACCCAGTACTTC
TRBV6-5	.	once	TRBJ1-2	CASTPTEANYGYTF	TGTGCCAGCACCCCGACAGAGGCTAACTATGGCTACACCTTC
TRBV29-1	TRBD2	.	TRBJ2-2	CSVRSGGRTGELFF	TGCAGCGTTCGCTCGGGGGGGCGGACCGGGGAGCTGTTTTTT
TRBV4-2	.	few	TRBJ1-2	CASSQDEWLTGNYGYTF	TGTGCCAGCAGCCAAGATGAGTGGTTGACGGGGAACTATGGCTACACCTTC
TRBV11-2	.	.	TRBJ1-3	CASSLSGPDRPSGNTIYF	TGTGCCAGCAGCTTAAGCGGACCCGACAGGCCCTCTGGAAACACCATATATTTT
TRBV4-1	.	.	TRBJ2-7	CASSPQGSAYEQYF	TGCGCCAGCAGCCCACAGGGTTCGGCCTACGAGCAGTACTTC
TRBV6-2/TRBV6-3	.	.	TRBJ2-3	CASSHANTQYF	TGTGCCAGCAGTCATGCTAATACGCAGTATTTT
TRBV7-3	TRBD1	once	TRBJ2-2	CASSQDRGRRGELFF	TGTGCCAGCAGCCAGGACAGGGGGCGTCGCGGGGAGCTGTTTTTT